Described below is a single T cell receptor (beta chain) sequence and its context. Sequencing was performed with immunoSEQ multiplex PCR; in TCRdb, only in-frame clones are kept and a portion is missing. This table holds roughly 250,000 clones, roughly 91% found once. This record comes from a study of blood T cell repertoires in COVID-19. Study-wide context: Sample material is recorded as cDNA or gDNA derived from T cells, B-cell-depleted T cells, or PBMCs.

Participant ages covered roughly 18 to 90 years across approximately 25 US areas. The CDR3 covers 14 residues. CDR1 is MDHEN, CDR2 SYDVKM, per germline. With 3 bases removed from V and 4 bases from J, the gap between germline ends came to 10 bases. Sequencing was performed on PBMCs or T cells enriched from blood (not recorded which). The V and J genes are TRBV28 and TRBJ2-1; perhaps TRBD1 as D (5 bases). The receptor's source is a woman in her thirties or forties with acute COVID-19. CDR3 sequence: CASSFQGSYNEQFF. In DNA form, the CDR3 reads TGTGCCAGCAGTTTCCAGGGATCTTACAATGAGCAGTTCTTC.